This T cell receptor (beta chain) appears in the sequencing data of a study of cytomegalovirus exposure and HLA in healthy donors. Whole-study results and caveats: In a later analysis, productive TCRs from donors in an Asian-associated ancestry cluster reportedly carried fewer N-insertions than the cohort mean. Rarity characterized most TCR sequences, yet some public TCRs appeared in many donors.

The V and J ends lost 3 bases and 6 bases, in that order; junction bases with no gene match: 25. CDR3 length: 20 residues. Looked up from germline, CDR1 is LNHNV and CDR2 is YYDKDF (reference sequence). The PCR employed 60 Vbeta primers together with 13 Jbeta primers. In the authors' methods: As a later analysis found, there were approximately 80 million unique TCR beta chains, of which some 10 million were shared. Assay: immunoSEQ multiplex PCR; the TCRdb copy retains only in-frame clones and omits some. V and J calls and clone size are copied from that table; D and trimming were computed from the DNA. Of about 85,000 clones listed, about 80% are singletons. With regard to this clone: Its antigen remains unknown.

The sequencing sample was made of PBMCs. The chain couples TRBV15 to TRBJ1-1; 7 bases map to TRBD1. The receptor's source is a woman aged 45-65 years in good health and CMV-seropositive. CDR3 coding DNA: TGTGCCACCAGCAGGTTTATACTTACCGGGACAGCCCATCTAGGGGCTGAAGCTTTCTTT. Protein: CATSRFILTGTAHLGAEAFF.